This TCR beta chain was sequenced during a study of T cell changes during pregnancy in multiple sclerosis. The CDR3 has 14 amino acids. Trimming took 1 base from V and 8 from J; bases not matched to a gene: 7. Germline-derived CDR1 and CDR2 are LNHNV and YYDKDF (reference sequence). Data came from immunoSEQ multiplex PCR; TCRdb stores just in-frame clones and leaves some out. Of approximately 44,000 clones in the sample, roughly 92% were seen once. This clone appeared once. The sequenced sample was CD4+ T cells from peripheral blood mononuclear cells, obtained in the third trimester of pregnancy. The chain is built from TRBV15 and TRBJ1-2; 7 bases line up with TRBD1. This receptor was obtained from a female donor with multiple sclerosis, enrolled in a pregnancy study. In DNA, the CDR3 is TGTGCCACCAGCAGAGGTGCAGGGGGATTCGGCTACACCTTC. This encodes CATSRGAGGFGYTF.